This TCR beta chain was captured by sequencing in a study of blood T cell repertoires in COVID-19 (dated by TCRdb to the early 2020s). For the study in its entirety: Samples from collaborators originated in the United States, Italy and Spain and spanned both the acute and convalescent phases of COVID-19. The repertoires were released in a freely available public database meant as a resource for research on the immune response to SARS-CoV-2. The samples were drawn from two sources: the first 160 participants of the ongoing ImmuneRACE study, and 1,200 or so subjects contributed by 6 global collaborators. The sample metadata nearly always contained a de-identified subject ID, COVID-19 status, age in years and sex. The dataset comprised deeply sampled blood TCRbeta repertoires from subjects exposed to, actively infected with, or recovered from COVID-19. The material from the prospective study consisted of cDNA or gDNA derived from T cells, B-cell-depleted T cells, or PBMCs. HLA class I and class II types, where available, came from metadata supplied by the sample provider rather than from assay-based typing. Here is what the overall study found, with its caveats: The amount of clinical and demographic metadata varied by source and participant and was provided uncurated.

In the prospective study, participants were roughly 18 to 95 years old, resided in 24 geographic areas of the United States, and were enrolled through a virtual design. To assign participants to cohorts, the prospective study relied on clinical history that participants themselves reported in a screening survey and a study questionnaire. Exposed participants had been in contact, within 2 weeks of entering the study, with a person who had a PCR-confirmed or clinician-diagnosed case of COVID-19. Each participant in the prospective study had whole blood, serum and a nasopharyngeal or oropharyngeal swab collected by mobile phlebotomists. Over a roughly two-month period, participants in the prospective study had the option of providing additional blood draws and questionnaires. Before DNA extraction, blood samples from the prospective study were shipped at room temperature or frozen. The immunoSEQ Assay, a bias-controlled multiplex PCR, was used to amplify TCRbeta CDR3 regions from genomic DNA. Per the authors' processing: Nucleated cell counts per sample were estimated from amplification of reference gene primers within the assay. Sequence reads were collapsed and filtered to measure the absolute abundance of every unique TCRbeta CDR3 rearrangement. For each sample, productive Simpson clonality was calculated by taking the square root of Simpson's diversity index across productive rearrangements. Drawn from immuneACCESS, this table holds only the in-frame rearrangements with V and J called that TCRdb kept. Clones are partly lost; checked studies trace under half to an unresolved V gene and leave the rest unexplained. That table is the source of V, J and clone size, and D and trimming were worked out from the DNA. This sample lists some 400,000 clones; roughly 90% were detected once. The ten largest account for about 0.83% of the sample.

CDR1 SGHTS and CDR2 YDEGEE are derived from the germline V gene. The CDR3, cysteine through phenylalanine, is 13 amino acids long. Only the CDR3 part of the read is kept: 39 bases, read in frame from the first base. Trimming takes 1 base from V and 7 bases from J, and the germline ends sit 11 bases apart. Regarding this clone: The antigen it recognizes is unknown. Per-nucleotide qualities are absent, and no much larger clonotype sits a single base away.

The receptor comes from a woman between 40 and 55 years old who had been exposed to COVID-19. The rearranged segments are TRBV5-8 and TRBJ1-2; confidence is insufficient to name the D gene. Input material: PBMCs or T cells enriched from blood (not recorded which). CDR3 sequence: CASSLTVRVGYTF. The bases read TGTGCCAGCAGCTTGACGGTACGGGTTGGCTACACCTTC. Reference TRBV5-8 and TRBJ1-2 genes cover what lies past the CDR3, so the full variable domain is EAGVTQSPTHLIKTRGQQATLRCSPISGHTSVYWYQQALGLGLQFLLWYDEGEERNRGNFPPRFSGRQFPNYSSELNVNALELEDSALYLCASSLTVRVGYTFGSGTRLTVV.